This TCR beta chain is from a study of shared clonotypes between healthy human individuals. Whole-study results and caveats: How much donors shared clonotypes was expected to be affected by sequencing depth.

Details on this clone: What it recognizes is unknown.

The CDR3 loop spans 15 amino acids. The ends lost 6 bases at V and 6 bases at J; junction bases unmatched: 8. Germline values: CDR1 LNHDA, CDR2 SQIVND (reference sequence). Each cell subset's genomic DNA was divided evenly among several immunoSEQ plates. The assay was immunoSEQ multiplex PCR, and TCRdb's table has in-frame clones only and misses some. The sample holds roughly 1,100,000 clones; around four fifths are singletons and the top ten take approximately 1.5%. The chain recombines TRBV19 with TRBJ1-6; 7 bases match TRBD1. The specimen sequenced was memory CD4+ T cells sorted from blood. Subset here: CD45RA-negative fraction. The sequence came from a man aged 18 to 35 in good health. CDR3 in amino acids: CASSAGTEPNSPLHF. CDR3 DNA: TGTGCCAGTAGCGCTGGGACAGAGCCTAATTCACCCCTCCACTTT.